Reported below is one TCR beta chain. The antigen remains undetermined. The data stem from a study of T cells in Graves' hyperthyroidism and ophthalmopathy. Amplified TCR beta CDR3 regions came from RNA transcripts. An initial round of RT-PCR targeting the TCR CDR3 relied on the HTBI primer set. TCRdb redid the calling of the multiplex PCR reads with MiXCR, one entry per CDR3 protein. The table lists roughly 150,000 distinct CDR3 sequences, roughly 9.4% of them singletons. Patients were aged 18 to 65, had disease duration under 2 months, and had newly diagnosed hyperthyroidism. The CDR3 has 15 amino acids. CDR1 is KGHDR, CDR2 SFDVKD, per germline. V gave up 3 bases and J gave up 5 bases, with 15 bases separating them. Study outcomes and limitations: With a median lead of around 5.9 months before onset, the model predicted ophthalmopathy. Ophthalmopathy and stable hyperthyroidism were separated by a 13 V-J model.

This TCR derives from a woman between 18 and 30 years old with Graves' hyperthyroidism that later progressed to Graves' ophthalmopathy. The sample was blood. The rearrangement uses TRBV24-1 and TRBJ1-2, with a tentative D call TRBD1 (5 bases). The CDR3 DNA sequence: TGTGCCACCAGTGATAGGTCGCAGGGATCATATGGCTACACCTTC. Amino acid sequence: CATSDRSQGSYGYTF.